This TCR beta chain was recorded in a study of cytomegalovirus exposure and HLA in healthy donors (dated by TCRdb to about 2017). As for the study more broadly: According to an earlier analysis of 587 of the donors, some 170 million T cells yielded over 90 million unique TCR beta sequences and 276 Gb of sequence data. To study patterns of TCR occurrence, a later analysis re-analyzed previously published TCR beta repertoires from around 700 donors and added high-resolution HLA genotyping. Roughly 290 gigabases of sequencing data and around 80 million unique TCR sequences made up an early release that covered around 640 HLA-typed donors. The study aimed to test whether signatures of past pathogen exposure could be identified by cataloging public T cell receptors. Rather than using new phenotypic data, the later analysis identified candidate immune exposures from TCR beta sequences and from how often those sequences occurred across donors. Every repertoire in the discovery cohort had been generated on one and the same sequencing platform. Of the 300 to 450 genotyped donors, approximately 81% were placed in the genetic ancestry cluster associated with self-reported Caucasian donors. A later genetic analysis used genome-wide SNP genotypes for about 55% of the 666 donors, treating that subset as a discovery cohort. High-throughput TCR immunosequencing, statistical association of individual TCRs with disease status, and machine learning were combined to predict cytomegalovirus infection status. Roughly five DR-DQ haplotypes were handled as single units for association and clustering because linkage in the cohort was strong. Alongside the repertoire data, information on donor age, sex, ethnicity and CMV serostatus was compiled. The study used immunosequencing to profile the T cell repertoires of approximately 630 subjects and linked those repertoires to cytomegalovirus serostatus. Among some 410 genotyped donors of the cohort, an average of around 240,000 unique TCR beta nucleotide sequences was sequenced per donor, of which about 19% were non-productive. To decide whether each TCR beta V gene segment behaved as functional or pseudogenic, an earlier analysis of fewer than 750 of the donors relied on high-throughput TCR beta sequencing. The number of donors typed differed by locus, with about 629-640 for A, B, C, DRB1 and DQB1, roughly 520 for DQA1, about 610 for DPA1, and 472 for DPB1. Both class I and class II loci were covered by HLA typing, at four-digit resolution. In addition to the first cohort of 650 to 800 subjects, a separate validation cohort of over 90 different subjects was used.

The germline V gene sets CDR1 to MDHEN and CDR2 to SYDVKM. The junction shows trimming of 3 bases on V and 5 bases on J, plus 13 bases between the germline ends. Including cysteine and phenylalanine, the CDR3 has 14 amino acids. The sequence is cut down to CDR3 DNA, 42 bases in frame from base 1. The full study reports these points: According to the authors, the approach could potentially be generalized to other disease states and immunological phenotypes. According to a later analysis, parvovirus B19, influenza, CMV and Epstein-Barr virus appeared linked to several top co-occurrence clusters. A cluster of highly shared sequence variants was judged likely to be a technical artifact of the sequencing pipeline. Linkage disequilibrium might explain the correlated functional status among segregating V segments, but an unknown experimental factor could not be ruled out. In a later analysis, the rate of TCR association differed among HLA loci, with DRB1 alleles having the most associated TCRs and HLA-C alleles having the fewest. HLA typing was unavailable for some donors at each locus, so association tests used only the typed subset. The 87-base-pair reads could not distinguish some IMGT-functional V segments, including TRBV6-2 and TRBV6-3, so those segments were excluded. A later analysis associated 17,000 or so TCR beta sequences with specific HLA alleles at a false discovery rate of 0.05. In a later analysis, HLA-associated TCR beta chains showed more clonal expansion and lower generation probabilities than non-associated chains that were equally common. A further reported finding was that TCR beta sequences accurately predicted the HLA-A and HLA-B alleles for most subjects in the first cohort. The only immune exposure information available for the cohort was CMV serostatus. While some public TCRs were present in many individuals, most TCR sequences turned up only very rarely across donors. V-gene and J-gene trimming of TCR beta chains was associated with a missense DCLRE1C variant in a later genetic analysis, and the association was replicated in an independent cohort. Roughly uniform sequencing depth across donors was assumed in presence/absence analyses, although this assumption may not hold. A later analysis found that most CMV-associated TCR beta chains appeared HLA-restricted, with HLA associations seemingly driven largely by CMV exposure. In vitro tests confirmed that three of the cytomegalovirus-associated TCR beta chains recognize cytomegalovirus antigens. When HLA alleles, especially DR and DQ, strongly co-occurred, attributing TCR associations to individual alleles was difficult. According to a later genetic analysis, donors in an Asian-associated ancestry cluster had fewer N-insertions in productive TCRs than the approximately 690-donor mean. This cohort had only TCR beta chains sequenced, and the lack of alpha or paired-chain data limited which features could be detected. Because counts were too low, some 17 rarely observed V segments, including chromosome 9 orphons, were excluded from the earlier analysis of 587 of the donors. In an earlier analysis of some 540 of the donors, most TCR beta V segments appeared in productive rearrangements about 87% or about 30% of the time, broadly matching IMGT annotations. The classifier was reported to diagnose cytomegalovirus status with high specificity and sensitivity in both the original cohort and the validation cohort. The study gave a list of roughly 150 TCR beta chains associated with cytomegalovirus.

To note about this clone: The specificity of this receptor is unknown. No qualities accompany the bases; no much larger clone lies one base away.

Libraries were prepared through the immunoSEQ multiplex PCR assay. The multiplex PCR relied on a mix of 60 forward primers for TCR Vbeta segments and 13 reverse primers for TCR Jbeta segments. The CDR3 region of rearranged TCR beta genes was amplified from genomic DNA with a multiplex PCR assay. Amplified TCR beta libraries were sequenced as 87-base-pair reads on the Illumina HiSeq System. Per the authors' processing: In a later analysis, tens of millions of unique TCR beta chains were counted across the 650 to 700 repertoires, and roughly 11 million of these chains were shared by at least two donors. To remove PCR and sequencing errors, raw reads were error-corrected and collapsed into unique sequences using a nearest-neighbor algorithm that merged closely related sequences. To assign V, D and J gene segments, CDR3 sequences were aligned to IMGT reference sequences. For a sequence to be retained, a match of at least six nucleotides was required to both a V gene segment and a J gene segment. A rearrangement counted as productive if the CDR3 had no stop codons and remained in frame with V and J, and every other rearrangement counted as non-productive. Following IMGT convention, CDR3 was defined as the stretch from the second conserved V-encoded cysteine up to the conserved J-encoded phenylalanine. The earlier analysis of about 590 of the donors excluded sequences that lacked an unambiguous match to a single V gene segment. An earlier analysis of around 600 of the donors classified V segments as functional when productive rearrangements were above 56.7% and as segregating when the standard deviation between donors was above 5%. To diagnose cytomegalovirus status from the catalog of TCR beta chain sequences, a statistical classification framework was built. A later analysis assigned V and J genes by comparing TCR nucleotide sequences with IMGT/GENE-DB human TR gene sequences. Using the TCRdist pipeline, a later analysis assigned CDR3 sequences along with most-parsimonious VDJ recombination scenarios. A later analysis defined each TCR beta chain by its CDR3 amino acid sequence plus V-gene family, and excluded reads lacking a unique V-gene family. To address suspected cross-contamination and a sequencing artifact, a later analysis removed a few hundred highly shared, low-generation-probability nucleotide sequences. A later analysis calculated a clonal expansion index for each public chain from normalized within-repertoire ranks of inferred template counts. In a later analysis, generation probabilities were computed with a VDJ recombination model fitted to out-of-frame rearrangements, and the resulting probabilities were checked against IGoR. In a later analysis, hypergeometric tests were used to score TCR-TCR, TCR-HLA and TCR-CMV co-occurrence, with a repertoire-size bias correction applied to TCR pairs. To estimate false discovery rates, a later analysis permuted the HLA or CMV assignments 20 times. A later analysis grouped co-occurring TCRs with DBSCAN, adding TCRdist sequence similarity when clustering within HLA-allele-positive subsets. For co-occurrence clustering, repertoires with fewer than 30,000 or more than 120,000 public chains were excluded, along with four to six repertoires with anomalous nucleotide sharing. TCRdb carries this immuneACCESS record with in-frame sequences only. Its versions omit some clonotypes, under half of them owing to an unresolved V gene in the studies checked, with the rest unexplained. V and J calls and clone size come straight from that table; D and trimming were deduced from the DNA. The table for this sample lists tens of thousands of clones; about 79% of them were counted only once. The top ten clonotypes cover 3% to 4% of the sample.

In total, 600 or so healthy bone marrow donors made up the cohort. At the time of sampling, all cohort members were nominally healthy, though unrecorded immune exposures were likely present. The donor was CMV seronegative and belonged to the group of around 350 seronegative cohort members. Every donor gave a peripheral blood sample, and the peripheral blood mononuclear cells from that sample were used for TCR beta sequencing. Genomic DNA extraction from the blood cell samples was performed with the Qiagen DNeasy Blood Extraction Kit. The chain links TRBV28 with TRBJ1-1, with TRBD1 tentatively as D gene (6 bases match). The TCR sequence derives from a man in his forties or fifties in good health and CMV-seronegative. The sequencing sample was made of PBMCs. In nucleotides, the sequence is TGTGCCAGCAGTTTGGTGGGGGGGCAGACTGAAGCTTTCTTT. Translated, this is CASSLVGGQTEAFF.